The T cell receptor (beta chain) under discussion was sequenced for a study of T cells in Graves' hyperthyroidism and ophthalmopathy. The V end was cut by 5 bases, the J end by 3 bases, with 14 bases between. Germline loops: CDR1 KGHSH, CDR2 LQKENI. CDR3 length: 15 residues. Among the patients, aged 18 to 65, hyperthyroidism was newly diagnosed and had lasted under 2 months. RNA transcripts served as the template for amplifying TCR beta CDR3 regions. The TCR CDR3 first-round RT-PCR relied on the HTBI primer set. One entry per CDR3 protein results from TCRdb running MiXCR on the multiplex PCR reads. The sample contains 550,000 to 600,000 distinct CDR3 sequences, over 15% of which appear only once.

This chain uses TRBV18 with TRBJ1-5; D may be TRBD1 (6 bases). This clonotype was sampled from a woman under 30 with Graves' hyperthyroidism. Sequencing input: blood. CDR3 sequence reads: CASSSLGGPNQPQHF. The CDR3 DNA follows: TGTGCCAGCTCATCGCTGGGGGGGCCCAATCAGCCCCAGCATTTT.